This passage covers 13 T cell receptor beta chains from one sample sequenced in a study of blood T cells in healthy people across ages. Next came a second PCR, run for about 6 to 11 cycles, which used a sample-barcoded 5' primer along with a J-beta primer mix. TCRdb used MiXCR to reprocess the 5' RACE reads, holding one entry per CDR3 protein. There are about 690,000 distinct CDR3 sequences in the sample; roughly two fifths occur only once, and around 30% lies in the top ten. Input material: blood. These receptors originate from a man of 80 years or more in good health.

Comment on this clonotype: This could be a read error, since a much larger clone is one nucleotide away. This rearrangement joins TRBV25-1 to TRBJ1-2; D gene ambiguous. The CDR3 sequence is 13 residues long. Germline V CDR1 and CDR2: MGHDK, SYGVNS. CDR3 nucleotides: TGTGCCAGCAGTAGAGGAGTGGTCTATGGCTGCACCTTC. Residues: CASSRGVVYGCTF.

The chain employs TRBV20-1 and TRBJ2-7; D unclear. Germline-derived CDR1 and CDR2 are DFQATT and SNEGSKA (reference sequence). The germline V and J ends were trimmed by 4 bases and 0 bases, with 13 bases remaining between them. The CDR3 length is 14 residues. Written as DNA, the CDR3 is TGCAGTGCTAAGCAGGCCCCGATCTCCTACGAGCAGTACTTC. Its translation is CSAKQAPISYEQYF.

This rearrangement joins TRBV29-1 to TRBJ1-2; no reliable D call. The length of the CDR3 is 13 residues. In germline, CDR1 is SQVTM, CDR2 ANQGSEA. Trimming pared 4 bases from V and 3 bases from J, leaving 12 bases between. DNA for the CDR3: TGCAGCGTTGGCTACGAGGGCTACTATGGCTACACCTTC. Translation gives CSVGYEGYYGYTF.

Comments on this clonotype: Its ends do not fully match the called genes, so a read error is possible. V and J are TRBV12-3 or TRBV12-4 and TRBJ1-5, with 8 bases fitting TRBD1. CDR3 size: 15 residues. CDR3 DNA sequence: TGTGCCAACAGTTCGGGCAGGGGGCCGAATCAGCCCCAGCATTTT. Residues: CANSSGRGPNQPQHF.

This rearrangement joins TRBV20-1 to TRBJ1-6; 7 nucleotides agree with TRBD1. CDR1 DFQATT and CDR2 SNEGSKA come from the germline V gene (reference sequence). The CDR3 is 13 residues long. CDR3 DNA: TGCAGCGCCAAGACAGGGAACAATTCACCCCTCCACTTT. This gives the protein CSAKTGNNSPLHF.

The chain uses TRBV30 and TRBJ1-5; D not resolved. The CDR3 has 16 amino acids. Deletions cut 1 base from V and 3 bases from J, with 16 bases between. Germline V gives CDR1 GTSNPN, CDR2 SVGIG (reference sequence). The CDR3 DNA sequence: TGTGCCTGGAGTGCCTCATTGGATGGGGACAATCAGCCCCAGCATTTT. Protein sequence: CAWSASLDGDNQPQHF.

This clonotype was seen more than once but under ten times. The chain recombines TRBV7-6 with TRBJ2-5, with a possible D match to TRBD2 (6 bases). Germline values: CDR1 SGHVS, CDR2 FNYEAQ. This CDR3 region has 13 residues. Trimming removed 9 bases at V and 2 bases at J, with 13 bases between. This CDR3 is CASGRGRQETQYF. The DNA for the CDR3 is TGTGCCAGTGGCCGGGGGAGGCAAGAGACCCAGTACTTC.

Concerning this clonotype itself: The junction departs from germline at one end; a sequencing error may be responsible. The chain recombines TRBV27 with TRBJ1-1; TRBD1 might be the D (5 bases). The CDR3 contains 13 residues. Germline V gene lookup returns CDR1 MNHEY and CDR2 SMNVEV (reference sequence). Here the CDR3 reads CANSSQGGTEAFF. The CDR3, as DNA: TGTGCCAACAGTTCGCAGGGCGGCACTGAAGCTTTCTTT.

The chain has TRBV7-9 and TRBJ2-3, with 8 bases that match TRBD1. The germline V gene encodes CDR1 SEHNR and CDR2 FQNEAQ (reference sequence). The CDR3 length is 16 residues. Trimming at V came to 7 bases and at J to 3 bases, leaving 12 bases not matched to a gene. The DNA for the CDR3 is TGTGCCAGCAACCTTTATGGACAGGGTTGGACAGATACGCAGTATTTT. Protein product: CASNLYGQGWTDTQYF.

V usage is TRBV1 and J usage is TRBJ2-3; TRBD1 is taken as the D call from the table, unchecked against the DNA. TRBV1 is listed as a pseudogene. This CDR3 region has 14 residues. The CDR3 here is CTSSRRERADTQYF. For the CDR3, the DNA is TGCACCAGCAGCCGGCGGGAGAGGGCAGATACGCAGTATTTT.

This clonotype was observed at least ten times. The chain carries TRBV5-1 and TRBJ2-1; D perhaps matches TRBD2 (6 bases). Trimming took 0 bases from V and 0 from J, leaving 10 bases between them. Germline CDR1 reads SGHRS; CDR2 reads YFSETQ. This CDR3 has 16 residues. The CDR3 sequence is CASSLVGGNSYNEQFF. In DNA, the CDR3 is TGCGCCAGCAGCTTGGTTGGGGGGAACTCCTACAATGAGCAGTTCTTC.

Comment on this clonotype: This may come from a read error, since a much larger clone is one base off. The genes are TRBV2 and TRBJ2-1; possible D gene TRBD1, 6 bases. Germline CDR1 and CDR2: SNHLY and FYNNEI. This CDR3 comprises 13 residues. The CDR3: CASSDYRVGEQSF. The CDR3 DNA is TGTGCCAGCAGTGATTACAGGGTCGGTGAGCAGTCCTTC.

Comments on this clonotype: A much larger clone is a single base away; this may be a read error. The V and J genes are TRBV5-1 and TRBJ2-7, with 10 positions matching TRBD1. The CDR3 contains 15 residues. Per germline, CDR1 SGHRS and CDR2 YFSETQ. In DNA, the CDR3 is TGCACCAGCAGCTACGGGACAGGGGCCACCTACGAGCAGTACTTC. It yields the protein CTSSYGTGATYEQYF. Complete variable domain (other parts from reference TRBV5-1 and TRBJ2-7): KAGVTQTPRYLIKTRGQQVTLSCSPISGHRSVSWYQQTPGQGLQFLFEYFSETQRNKGNFPGRFSGRQFSNSRSEMNVSTLELGDSALYLCTSSYGTGATYEQYFGPGTRLTVT.